This paragraph reports one T cell receptor beta chain. Its antigen is not known. This sample stems from a study of T cell responses to AZD1222 COVID-19 vaccine. Findings and caveats of the study: CD4 TCRs covered the whole spike, strongest at regions 160-218 and 743-854. Clonal diversity was possibly underestimated, and the donors were mostly white British, with more females.

CDR1 is SGHTA and CDR2 is FQGTGA in the germline V gene. V lost 5 bases and J lost 2; bases outside the gene matches: 10. The CDR3 spans 16 residues. Clones were sequenced by immunoSEQ multiplex PCR, and TCRdb holds only the in-frame ones, with some missing. The sample holds about 78,000 clones, 75% to 95% seen once. This receptor was taken from an adult who received the AZD1222 COVID-19 vaccine. This chain uses TRBV7-3 with TRBJ2-3; 7 bases are shared with TRBD1. The specimen was peripheral blood, collected 28 days after the second AZD1222 dose. CDR3 DNA sequence: TGTGCCAGCAGCCCGGAACCGGGACAGTACACAGATACGCAGTATTTT. Encoded protein: CASSPEPGQYTDTQYF.